This passage covers 24 T cell receptor beta chains from one sample sequenced in a study of blood T cells in healthy people across ages. PCR was performed a second time for 7 to 11 cycles using a sample-barcoded 5' primer and a J-beta primer mix. TCRdb re-called the 5' RACE reads through MiXCR, storing one row per CDR3 protein. The sample contains approximately 1,100,000 distinct CDR3 sequences, under 45% of which appear only once. Sequencing used blood. Source of these receptors: a woman in her fifties or sixties in good health.

The chain carries TRBV3-1 and TRBJ2-4; D may be TRBD1 (5 bases). This CDR3 spans 14 amino acids. Germline CDR1 LGHDT, CDR2 YNNKEL (reference sequence). Trimming shortened V by 4 bases and J by 0 bases, and 7 bases separated the two germline ends. CDR3 in amino acids: CASSRQLAKNIQYF. The CDR3 DNA reads as TGTGCCAGCAGCCGACAGTTAGCCAAAAACATTCAGTACTTC.

V gene TRBV6-1 combines with J gene TRBJ2-3; no firm D call. Per germline, CDR1 MNHNS and CDR2 SASEGT. Trimming left V 5 bases short and J 4 bases short, with 10 bases between. The CDR3 extends over 13 amino acids. The chain's CDR3 is CASSPLTADTQYF. The DNA of the CDR3 is TGTGCCAGCAGTCCCCTTACGGCAGATACGCAGTATTTT.

This clonotype was found once. The chain has TRBV29-1 and TRBJ2-7, with 7 bases identical to TRBD1. With 4 bases clipped from V and 4 bases from J, the junction kept 7 bases outside the gene matches. CDR1 SQVTM and CDR2 ANQGSEA come from the germline V gene. This CDR3 comprises 13 residues. The CDR3 loop is CSVAPGQPYEQYF. The CDR3 bases are TGCAGCGTTGCCCCGGGACAGCCTTACGAGCAGTACTTC.

The chain joins TRBV28 to TRBJ2-7, with TRBD2 matching 8 bases. Germline V gene data show CDR1 as MDHEN and CDR2 as SYDVKM. Unmatched junction bases numbered 13, after V lost 5 bases and J lost 1 base. The length of the CDR3 is 17 residues. DNA for the CDR3: TGTGCCAGCAGTGGGCTAGCGGCAGCGGGGGTTTCCTACGAGCAGTACTTC. Encoded protein: CASSGLAAAGVSYEQYF. Supplemented by reference TRBV28 and TRBJ2-7, the full variable domain reads DVKVTQSSRYLVKRTGEKVFLECVQDMDHENMFWYRQDPGLGLRLIYFSYDVKMKEKGDIPEGYSVSREKKERFSLILESASTNQTSMYLCASSGLAAAGVSYEQYFGPGTRLTVT.

CDR3 nucleotides: TGTGCCAGCACTGGACCCTTGTCAAACATTCAGTACTTC. As protein: CASTGPLSNIQYF. The J gene is TRBJ2-4, the V gene TRBV6-5, with D hard to call. V was trimmed by 7 bases and J by 6 bases, leaving 13 bases between them. Germline V gene lookup returns CDR1 MNHEY and CDR2 SVGAGI. This CDR3 has 13 residues.

This clonotype was seen once. This chain's CDR3 is CASSRVGPYRTYEQYF. CDR3 nucleotides: TGTGCCAGCAGTCGAGTAGGCCCATACCGCACCTACGAGCAGTACTTC. V gene TRBV28 combines with J gene TRBJ2-7, with no clear D. Germline V gene sequence: CDR1 MDHEN, CDR2 SYDVKM. V gave up 5 bases and J gave up 2 bases, with 19 bases separating them. This CDR3 comprises 16 residues.

A few counts support this clonotype. The chain links TRBV20-1 to TRBJ1-5, with D perhaps TRBD1 (5 bases). Germline V gene sequence: CDR1 DFQATT, CDR2 SNEGSKA (reference sequence). The CDR3 consists of 12 residues. With 4 bases removed from V and 6 bases from J, the gap between germline ends came to 10 bases. The CDR3 nucleotides are TGCAGTGCTATTGGGGGGAGTCAGCCCCAGCATTTT. It translates to CSAIGGSQPQHF.

In nucleotides, the CDR3 is TGTGCCTGCCATGAGAATGGCTACACCTTC. It specifies CACHENGYTF. This chain uses TRBV30 with TRBJ1-2, with unresolved D. V was clipped by 6 bases and J by 6 bases, with 8 bases between them. Germline V CDR1 and CDR2: GTSNPN, SVGIG (reference sequence). The CDR3 totals 10 residues.

V and J are TRBV28 and TRBJ2-1; D perhaps matches TRBD2 (7 bases). The assigned J gene may be wrong: the sequence end matches TRBJ2-7 better. CDR3 length: 14 amino acids. Germline lookup yields CDR1 MDHEN and CDR2 SYDVKM. The CDR3 DNA reads TGTGCCAGCAGTTCTACAGGGACTATTGATGAGCAGTACTTC. It is translated as CASSSTGTIDEQYF.

This chain connects TRBV4-1 to TRBJ2-1; 7 nucleotides match TRBD1. The trim removed 2 bases at V and 7 bases at J, leaving 8 bases unmatched. The CDR3 is made up of 15 amino acids. The germline gives CDR1 MGHRA, CDR2 YSYEKL. CDR3 DNA: TGCGCCAGCAGCCAATCAAAGGGGGCTTTGAATGAGCAGTTCTTC. Its protein is CASSQSKGALNEQFF.

The chain is built from TRBV20-1 and TRBJ2-4, with 7 bases identical to TRBD1. The CDR3 sequence is 14 residues long. The V gene end was trimmed by 7 bases and the J gene end by 0 bases; junction bases not matched to a gene: 6. CDR1 is DFQATT, CDR2 SNEGSKA, per germline (reference sequence). CDR3 protein: CSVTGVLAKNIQYF. The CDR3 region has the DNA TGCAGTGTTACAGGGGTTCTAGCCAAAAACATTCAGTACTTC.

This chain links TRBV20-1 with TRBJ2-7; D gene unclear. Per the germline V gene, CDR1 is DFQATT and CDR2 is SNEGSKA (reference sequence). CDR3 length equals 13 residues. V was trimmed by 2 bases and J by 3 bases, leaving 11 bases between them. This CDR3 is CSARTPDGYEQYF. CDR3 nucleotide sequence: TGCAGTGCTAGAACCCCGGACGGCTACGAGCAGTACTTC.

V is TRBV7-9 and J is TRBJ2-4; 11 nucleotides match TRBD2. The DNA matches TRBJ2-7 better at its end, which makes the J call doubtful. CDR3 length: 17 residues. CDR1 is SEHNR, CDR2 FQNEAQ, per germline (reference sequence). In nucleotides, the CDR3 is TGTGCCAGCAGCTTAGCCGCAGCGGGACTAGCGGAGTACGAGCAGTACTTC. It is translated as CASSLAAAGLAEYEQYF.

The J gene is TRBJ2-1, the V gene TRBV14; tentatively, D is TRBD1 (6 bases). V was trimmed by 1 base and J by 2 bases, leaving 18 bases between them. This CDR3 spans 18 amino acids. Germline V lookup: CDR1 SGHDN, CDR2 FVKESK. The CDR3 bases are TGTGCCAGCAGCCAAGGAGGGTTTGGGACACCGACCTACAATGAGCAGTTCTTC. Protein product: CASSQGGFGTPTYNEQFF.

As for this clonotype: The germline gene is not matched at one end of the junction; a read error may be the cause. The V and J genes are TRBV9 and TRBJ2-1, with TRBD1 identical over 7 bases. Germline loops: CDR1 SGDLS, CDR2 YYNGEE. The CDR3 is 14 amino acids. The CDR3 is CASSPGDRYSEQFF. In DNA form, the CDR3 reads TGTGCCAGCAGCCCCGGGGACAGATACAGTGAGCAGTTCTTC.

The rearrangement joins TRBV6-6 to TRBJ2-1, with 11 bases lining up with TRBD2. The CDR3 has 15 amino acids. V was pared by 7 bases and J by 4 bases, with 6 bases of the junction left unmatched. CDR1 MNHNY and CDR2 SVGAGI come from the germline V gene (reference sequence). CDR3 sequence (DNA): TGTGCCAGCATTGACTGGACTAGCGGGTACAATGAGCAGTTCTTC. Its translation is CASIDWTSGYNEQFF.

The rearrangement links TRBV20-1 to TRBJ2-5; D is tentatively TRBD1 or TRBD2 (7 bases each). Trimming stripped 5 bases from V and 1 base from J, with 11 bases between. The germline V gene encodes CDR1 DFQATT and CDR2 SNEGSKA (reference sequence). There are 13 residues in the CDR3. DNA of the CDR3: TGCAGTGCTCCAGGGGGGGCCCAAGAGACCCAGTACTTC. Encoded protein: CSAPGGAQETQYF.

The chain links TRBV20-1 to TRBJ2-1; TRBD2 agrees at 11 bases. The CDR3 has 14 residues. Losses at the gene ends were 6 bases for V and 10 bases for J; bases not matched to a gene: 11. Germline V lookup: CDR1 DFQATT, CDR2 SNEGSKA (reference sequence). CDR3 nucleotide sequence: TGCAGTGCGCGACTAGCGGGAAAACCATGGGAGCAGTTCTTC. It specifies CSARLAGKPWEQFF.

This clonotype was seen a few times. J is TRBJ1-5 and V is TRBV5-5; no firm D call. The CDR3 length is 15 residues. Germline loops: CDR1 SGHKS, CDR2 YYEKEE (reference sequence). V was pared by 1 base and J by 3 bases, with 11 bases between. The CDR3 DNA sequence: TGTGCCAGCAGCTTGAGTCCAGCGATCAATCAGCCCCAGCATTTT. This gives the protein CASSLSPAINQPQHF.

The chain links TRBV6-1 to TRBJ2-7; TRBD2 matches 10 bases. CDR1 and CDR2 from the germline V gene are MNHNS and SASEGT. This CDR3 has 18 amino acids. Losses at the gene ends were 6 bases for V and 3 bases for J; bases not matched to a gene: 17. CDR3 residues: CASRAFVSSGSFGYEQYF. CDR3 DNA: TGTGCCAGCAGGGCCTTCGTGTCTAGCGGGAGTTTCGGCTACGAGCAGTACTTC.

This clonotype has a single count. This sequence may be a read error, since a much larger clone differs from it by one base. This chain connects TRBV29-1 to TRBJ2-7, with D hard to call. There are 11 residues in the CDR3. Germline V gene data show CDR1 as SQVTM and CDR2 as ANQGSEA. CDR3 coding DNA: TGCAGCGTCAAGCTCTCCCACGAGCAGTACTTC. It specifies CSVKLSHEQYF.

This clonotype has just a few counts. The rearrangement links TRBV12-3 or TRBV12-4 to TRBJ1-2; a possible D gene is TRBD1 (5 bases). The CDR3 spans 15 residues. V was shortened by 4 bases and J by 0 bases, with 12 bases between the two germline ends. The CDR3 region is CASSSRQFSNYGYTF. In DNA form, the CDR3 reads TGTGCCAGCAGTTCCCGACAGTTTTCTAACTATGGCTACACCTTC.

The rearrangement links TRBV15 to TRBJ2-7, with 10 bases aligning to TRBD2. Germline V gene lookup returns CDR1 LNHNV and CDR2 YYDKDF (reference sequence). This CDR3 has 18 amino acids. V was clipped by 3 bases and J by 7 bases; unmatched bases: 18. Here the CDR3 reads CATSRDTLAGRADNEQYF. The CDR3 region has the DNA TGTGCCACCAGCAGGGACACACTAGCGGGAAGGGCGGACAATGAGCAGTACTTC.

Details on this clonotype: The junction shows a germline mismatch at one end, possibly a read error. V and J are TRBV6-2 or TRBV6-3 and TRBJ2-7, with 9 bases matching TRBD2. Germline values: CDR1 MNHEY, CDR2 SVGEGT. CDR3 length equals 16 residues. The CDR3 nucleotides are TGTGCCAGCGGTTACTGGACTAGCGTCAATTACAATGAGCAGTACTTC. Translation: CASGYWTSVNYNEQYF.